This entry concerns a single T cell receptor (beta chain). This clone was observed many times. No antigen is known for it. No clone much larger than this one lies a single base away; base qualities are absent. This entry comes from a study of cytomegalovirus exposure and HLA in healthy donors (dated by TCRdb to 2015 to 2018). Regarding the complete study: An earlier analysis of 587 of the donors reported 250 to 350 Gb of sequence data and some 100 million unique TCR beta sequences from about 179 million T cells. About 280 gigabases of sequencing data and roughly 90 million unique TCR sequences were included in an early release covering over 600 HLA-typed donors. Among the roughly 370 genotyped donors, 75% to 90% belonged to the genetic ancestry cluster associated with self-reported Caucasian donors. The study aimed to test whether cataloging public T cell receptors could reveal signatures of past pathogen exposure. The T cell repertoires of under 700 subjects were profiled by immunosequencing and related to cytomegalovirus serostatus. In addition to the first cohort of 666 subjects, a separate validation cohort of about 120 different subjects was used. To predict cytomegalovirus infection status, the study combined high-throughput TCR immunosequencing, statistical association of individual TCRs with disease status, and machine learning. A later analysis re-examined previously published TCR beta repertoires from 500 to 700 donors and added high-resolution HLA genotyping to investigate patterns of TCR occurrence. Rather than drawing on any new phenotypic data, the later analysis identified candidate immune exposures from TCR beta sequences and the way those sequences occurred across donors. An earlier analysis of fewer than 750 of the donors used high-throughput TCR beta sequencing to judge whether each TCR beta V gene segment behaved as functional or pseudogenic. Donor age, sex, ethnicity and CMV serostatus were compiled together with the repertoire data. Genome-wide SNP genotypes for about 65% of the roughly 670 donors were used in a later genetic analysis, which treated that subset as a discovery cohort. All discovery cohort repertoires had been generated on a single sequencing platform. HLA typing included class I and class II loci at four-digit resolution. The number of donors typed differed by locus, with roughly 620-630 for A, B, C, DRB1 and DQB1, around 500 for DQA1, 600 to 610 for DPA1, and some 450 for DPB1. Because of strong linkage in the cohort, 4 to 6 DR-DQ haplotypes were treated as single units for association and clustering. Across about 380 genotyped donors of the cohort, an average of about 250,000 unique TCR beta nucleotide sequences per donor were sequenced, and roughly a sixth of those sequences were non-productive.

The cohort was made up of under 800 healthy bone marrow donors. All cohort members were sampled while nominally healthy, although unrecorded immune exposures were likely present. The donor was CMV seronegative and was included in the group of about 350 seronegative cohort members. A peripheral blood sample was provided by each donor, and peripheral blood mononuclear cells were used for TCR beta sequencing. The Qiagen DNeasy Blood Extraction Kit was used to extract genomic DNA from the blood cell samples. Preparation of the library involved the immunoSEQ multiplex PCR assay. For the multiplex PCR, a mixture combining 60 forward primers for TCR Vbeta segments and 13 reverse primers for TCR Jbeta segments was used. The CDR3 region of rearranged TCR beta genes was amplified from genomic DNA by a multiplex PCR assay. On the Illumina HiSeq System, the amplified TCR beta libraries were sequenced as 87-base-pair reads. Per the authors' processing: Across the 700 or so repertoires, a later analysis counted roughly 77 million unique TCR beta chains, roughly 11 million of which were shared by at least two donors. Raw reads were error-corrected and collapsed into unique sequences by a nearest-neighbor algorithm in which closely related sequences were merged to remove PCR and sequencing errors. Alignment of CDR3 sequences to IMGT reference sequences was used to assign V, D and J gene segments. Each retained sequence needed at least a six-nucleotide match to both a V gene segment and a J gene segment. A rearrangement counted as productive if the CDR3 had no stop codons and remained in frame with V and J, and every other rearrangement counted as non-productive. CDR3 was defined by IMGT convention, running from the second conserved V-encoded cysteine to the conserved J-encoded phenylalanine. The earlier analysis of around 640 of the donors excluded sequences that lacked an unambiguous match to a single V gene segment. An earlier analysis of several hundred of the donors called V segments functional above 56.7% productive rearrangements and segregating when the between-donor standard deviation exceeded 5%. A statistical classification framework was built to diagnose cytomegalovirus status from the catalog of TCR beta chain sequences. In a later analysis, TCR nucleotide sequences were compared against IMGT/GENE-DB human TR gene sequences so that V and J genes could be assigned. Using the TCRdist pipeline, a later analysis assigned CDR3 sequences along with most-parsimonious VDJ recombination scenarios. In a later analysis, every TCR beta chain was defined by the combination of its CDR3 amino acid sequence and its V-gene family, and reads without a unique V-gene family were dropped. A later analysis removed 450 to 600 highly shared, low-generation-probability nucleotide sequences to deal with suspected cross-contamination and a sequencing artifact. In a later analysis, a clonal expansion index for each public chain was calculated from normalized within-repertoire ranks of inferred template counts. A later analysis computed generation probabilities with a VDJ recombination model fitted to out-of-frame rearrangements, and checked the results against IGoR. In a later analysis, hypergeometric tests were used to score TCR-TCR, TCR-HLA and TCR-CMV co-occurrence, with a repertoire-size bias correction applied to TCR pairs. A later analysis estimated false discovery rates by permuting HLA or CMV assignments 20 times. In a later analysis, co-occurring TCRs were grouped using DBSCAN, and TCRdist sequence similarity was added for clustering within HLA-allele-positive subsets. Repertoires with fewer than 30,000 or more than 120,000 public chains were left out of co-occurrence clustering, as were five repertoires with anomalous nucleotide sharing. The immuneACCESS repertoire file appears here via TCRdb, limited to in-frame rearrangements. These files lack a portion of the clones; in checked studies, under half of the deficit traces to unresolved V genes, and the cause of the others is not known. The DNA gave D and trimming, while V, J and clone size come from that table. Across this sample there are about 76,000 clones, with approximately 79% seen only once. The ten largest clones capture 2% to 3% of the sample.

The paper's findings and limits, for the study overall: In a later analysis, HLA-associated TCR beta chains were found to be more clonally expanded and to have lower generation probabilities than equally common non-associated chains. Approximately 18 rarely observed V segments, including chromosome 9 orphons, were excluded from the earlier analysis of about 500 of the donors because counts were too low. Most TCR sequences were observed very rarely across donors, whereas some public TCRs were present in many individuals. In a later genetic analysis, fewer N-insertions in productive TCRs were reported among donors in an Asian-associated ancestry cluster than the roughly 700-donor mean. According to a later analysis, TCR association rates differed among HLA loci, with DRB1 alleles showing the most associated TCRs and HLA-C alleles showing the fewest. The cohort was sequenced for TCR beta chains only, and without alpha or paired-chain data the features that could be detected were limited. In an earlier analysis of 500 to 650 of the donors, most TCR beta V segments appeared in productive rearrangements about 87% or about 30% of the time, broadly matching IMGT annotations. Linkage disequilibrium might explain the correlated functional status among segregating V segments, but an unknown experimental factor could not be excluded. A few of the identified cytomegalovirus-associated TCR beta chains were confirmed in vitro to be specific for cytomegalovirus antigens. A further reported finding was that TCR beta sequences accurately predicted the HLA-A and HLA-B alleles for most subjects in the first cohort. A later analysis found that most CMV-associated TCR beta chains appeared HLA-restricted, with HLA associations seemingly driven largely by CMV exposure. When HLA alleles, especially DR and DQ, strongly co-occurred, attributing TCR associations to individual alleles was difficult. The study listed 164 TCR beta chains as associated with cytomegalovirus. The presence/absence analyses assumed that sequencing depth was roughly uniform across donors, and that assumption may not be true. A later analysis reported that several top co-occurrence clusters appeared linked to parvovirus B19, influenza, CMV and Epstein-Barr virus. Specific HLA alleles were associated with 18,000 or so TCR beta sequences at a false discovery rate of 0.05 in a later analysis. According to the authors, the approach could potentially be generalized to other disease states and immunological phenotypes. V-gene and J-gene trimming of TCR beta chains was associated with a missense DCLRE1C variant in a later genetic analysis, and the association was replicated in an independent cohort. Because HLA typing was unavailable for some donors at each locus, only the typed subset was used in association tests. Cytomegalovirus status was reported to be diagnosed by the classifier with high specificity and sensitivity in both the original and validation cohorts. Immune exposure information for the cohort was limited to CMV serostatus. A cluster of highly shared sequence variants was judged likely to represent a technical artifact of the sequencing pipeline.

Sequencing used PBMCs. The receptor was derived from a young man in good health and CMV-seronegative.

The CDR3 protein is CASRKWQGNTEAFF. Read as DNA, the sequence is TGTGCCAGCAGGAAGTGGCAGGGGAACACTGAAGCTTTCTTT. The rearranged chain carries TRBV4-2 and TRBJ1-1; possibly the D gene is TRBD1, per 5 matching bases. The CDR3 sequence holds 14 residues, the cysteine and phenylalanine included. CDR3 DNA only is kept here, 42 bases in frame from base 1. Trimming at the junction amounts to 6 bases on V and 1 base on J, and the germline ends lie 12 bases apart. CDR1 and CDR2, per the germline V gene, are LGHNA and YNFKEQ.